These 12 T cell receptor beta chains share one sample of origin, sequenced in a study of blood T cells in healthy people across ages. A sample-barcoded 5' primer and a J-beta primer mix were used in a second PCR of roughly 7 to 11 cycles. TCRdb passed the 5' RACE reads through MiXCR, listing each CDR3 protein once. The sample lists some 1.1 million distinct CDR3 sequences, more than 30% occurring once. The sequencing input was blood. All receptors come from a man between 18 and 29 years old in good health.

This clonotype was detected only a few times. The chain has TRBV4-1 and TRBJ2-3; D unclear. The CDR3 spans 13 residues. Germline loops: CDR1 MGHRA, CDR2 YSYEKL. Trimming took 3 bases from V and 6 from J, leaving 10 bases between them. CDR3 DNA sequence: TGCGCCAGCAGCCAGGTCCAGAGGGATACGCAGTATTTT. Protein: CASSQVQRDTQYF.

V gene TRBV11-2 combines with J gene TRBJ2-1; 7 bases align to TRBD2. The trim removed 2 bases at V and 10 bases at J, leaving 8 bases unmatched. The CDR3 is made up of 14 amino acids. Germline V gene sequence: CDR1 SGHAT, CDR2 FQNNGV. CDR3 protein: CASSLLIGEGEQFF. In DNA form, the CDR3 reads TGTGCCAGCAGCTTATTAATTGGGGAGGGAGAGCAGTTCTTC.

The V and J genes are TRBV6-1 and TRBJ2-7; D is possibly TRBD1 (5 bases). The length of the CDR3 is 12 residues. Germline CDR1 and CDR2: MNHNS and SASEGT. V lost 11 bases and J 7 bases, leaving 18 bases between the germline ends. Written as DNA, the CDR3 is TGTGCCGGGGCAAGCTCCTACAATGAGCAGTACTTC. Its protein product is CAGASSYNEQYF.

This clonotype was seen only a few times. This chain joins TRBV5-5 and TRBJ1-6; 10 bases are shared with TRBD1. The J segment lost 8 bases and the V segment lost 4 bases, leaving 6 bases of the junction unmatched. The CDR3 consists of 15 residues. From germline, CDR1 is SGHKS and CDR2 YYEKEE (reference sequence). The CDR3 DNA reads TGTGCCAGCAGCCTAGAGACAGGGGGCCATTCACCCCTCCACTTT. Translating it yields CASSLETGGHSPLHF.

The chain carries TRBV30 and TRBJ2-5, with TRBD1 identical over 7 bases. V lost 1 base to trimming and J lost 11 bases; unmatched junction nucleotides: 13. This CDR3 is built from 14 residues. The V gene's germline CDR1 is GTSNPN and CDR2 SVGIG (reference sequence). CDR3 protein: CAWSGQGLGNEQYF. The CDR3 DNA reads TGTGCCTGGAGTGGACAGGGATTGGGGAATGAGCAGTACTTC.

The chain has TRBV4-3 and TRBJ2-3, with D possibly being TRBD1 (5 bases). CDR3 length: 15 amino acids. Deletions cut 1 base from V and 6 bases from J, with 14 bases between. Germline loops: CDR1 LGHNA, CDR2 YSLEER. As DNA, the CDR3 is TGCGCCAGCAGCCAAGTCAAGGCCCAGGGTGATACGCAGTATTTT. It encodes CASSQVKAQGDTQYF.

V is TRBV4-2 and J is TRBJ1-6; D ambiguous. The V gene lost 1 base and the J gene lost 10 bases, with 14 bases spanning the gap. This CDR3 has 15 residues. Germline V CDR1 and CDR2: LGHNA, YNFKEQ. This chain's CDR3 is CASSQGARIKSPLHF. Written as DNA, the CDR3 is TGTGCCAGCAGCCAAGGGGCCAGAATTAAGTCACCCCTCCACTTT.

The table lists this clonotype with a few counts. The chain employs TRBV29-1 and TRBJ1-2; TRBD1 matches 11 bases. This CDR3 has 14 residues. V lost 4 bases and J lost 9; bases outside the gene matches: 10. The germline CDR1 and CDR2 sequences are SQVTM and ANQGSEA. As DNA, the CDR3 is TGCAGCGTTGCCCCGGGACAGGGGGGCGTTAGCTACACCTTC. It specifies CSVAPGQGGVSYTF.

This clonotype was counted only a few times. V is TRBV9 and J is TRBJ2-3; possibly TRBD1 or TRBD2 for D (5 bases each). V gave up 4 bases and J gave up 2 bases, with 14 bases separating them. Germline CDR1 is SGDLS and CDR2 is YYNGEE. The CDR3 is 15 amino acids. The CDR3 loop is CASSPRDRITDTQYF. The DNA for the CDR3 is TGTGCCAGCAGCCCCCGGGACCGAATCACAGATACGCAGTATTTT.

The J gene is TRBJ1-1, the V gene TRBV6-5; TRBD1 matches at 7 bases. The CDR3 has 15 amino acids. Germline values: CDR1 MNHEY, CDR2 SVGAGI. V was pared by 6 bases and J by 2 bases, with 9 bases of the junction left unmatched. For the CDR3, the DNA is TGTGCCAGCAGGTCTGGGGACAGAATTAACACTGAAGCTTTCTTT. It translates to CASRSGDRINTEAFF.

The chain recombines TRBV5-5 with TRBJ2-3; 7 bases line up with TRBD2. J lost 0 bases, V lost 3 bases, and 7 bases had no gene match. Germline V gene lookup returns CDR1 SGHKS and CDR2 YYEKEE (reference sequence). The CDR3 length is 16 residues. The CDR3 DNA sequence: TGTGCCAGCAGCTCGGCGCGGGAGCTCAGCACAGATACGCAGTATTTT. Its protein product is CASSSARELSTDTQYF.

The count of this clonotype is one. The gene calls are TRBV25-1 and TRBJ2-1; TRBD1 or TRBD2 may be the D gene (5 bases each). This CDR3 has 13 amino acids. V was pared by 9 bases and J by 13 bases, with 22 bases between. Germline V lookup: CDR1 MGHDK, CDR2 SYGVNS. CDR3 in amino acids: CARGDEPKETQFF. In DNA form, the CDR3 reads TGTGCCAGGGGGGACGAACCTAAAGAGACCCAGTTCTTC. The full variable domain, with the rest looked up from reference TRBV25-1 and TRBJ2-1, is EADIYQTPRYLVIGTGKKITLECSQTMGHDKMYWYQQDPGMELHLIHYSYGVNSTEKGDLSSESTVSRIRTEHFPLTLESARPSHTSQYLCARGDEPKETQFFGPGTRLTVL.